This TCR beta chain was retrieved from a study of blood T cell repertoires in COVID-19. Study-wide background: There were acute and convalescent COVID-19 samples, and they came from the United States, Italy and Spain. PBMCs, B-cell-depleted T cells, or T cells were the source of the cDNA or gDNA that made up the material.

Recruited during active infection, patients (from Seattle) were subsequently followed longitudinally. Assay: immunoSEQ multiplex PCR; the TCRdb copy retains only in-frame clones and omits some. The sample shows some 310,000 clones, roughly 90% of them seen only once. Germline V gene data show CDR1 as LGHDT and CDR2 as YNNKEL (reference sequence). The CDR3 is 17 residues long. Trimming removed 4 bases at V and 7 bases at J, with 26 bases between. The sample taken for sequencing was peripheral blood. The rearrangement links TRBV3-1 (or the pseudogene TRBV3-2) to TRBJ2-7; possible D gene TRBD1, 5 bases. This sequence was found in a woman aged 25-40 years with COVID-19, enrolled during active disease. Here the CDR3 reads CASSPMGSGKSTKEQYF. CDR3 in DNA: TGTGCCAGCAGCCCCATGGGATCAGGGAAATCAACGAAAGAGCAGTACTTC.